This TCR beta chain was identified during a study of blood T cells in healthy people across ages. The CDR3 runs to 16 residues. CDR1 is SGHKS, CDR2 YYEKEE, per germline (reference sequence). Deletions cut 0 bases from V and 0 bases from J, with 12 bases between. For this clonotype: What it binds is unknown.

Overall study findings and caveats: The study found more naive CD4+ cells and higher diversity in long-lived than aged donors.

A second PCR of roughly 7 to 11 cycles used a sample-barcoded 5' primer and a J-beta primer mix. TCRdb reanalysed the 5' RACE reads using MiXCR and keeps one entry per CDR3 protein. The data contain 700,000 to 1,000,000 distinct CDR3 sequences, about 42% of them seen just once; the ten biggest clones take up under 20%. The receptor comes from a man in his fifties or sixties in good health. The source material was blood. V is TRBV5-5 and J is TRBJ1-2; D possibly corresponds to TRBD1 (5 bases). The CDR3 bases are TGTGCCAGCAGCTTGGGGGGCTGGGGAGCTAACTATGGCTACACCTTC. Translation gives CASSLGGWGANYGYTF.